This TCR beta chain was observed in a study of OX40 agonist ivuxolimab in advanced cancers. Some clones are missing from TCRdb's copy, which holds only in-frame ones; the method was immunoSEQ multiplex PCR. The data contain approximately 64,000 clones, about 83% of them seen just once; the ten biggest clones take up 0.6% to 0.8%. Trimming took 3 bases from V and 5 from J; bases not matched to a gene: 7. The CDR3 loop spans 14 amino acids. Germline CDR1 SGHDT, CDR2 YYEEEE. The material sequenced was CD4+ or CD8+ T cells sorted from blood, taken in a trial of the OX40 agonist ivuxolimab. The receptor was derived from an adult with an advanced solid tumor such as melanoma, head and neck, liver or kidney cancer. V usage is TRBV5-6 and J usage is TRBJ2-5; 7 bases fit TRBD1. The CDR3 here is CASSWTGQRETQYF. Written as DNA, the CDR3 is TGTGCCAGCAGCTGGACGGGACAGAGGGAGACCCAGTACTTC.